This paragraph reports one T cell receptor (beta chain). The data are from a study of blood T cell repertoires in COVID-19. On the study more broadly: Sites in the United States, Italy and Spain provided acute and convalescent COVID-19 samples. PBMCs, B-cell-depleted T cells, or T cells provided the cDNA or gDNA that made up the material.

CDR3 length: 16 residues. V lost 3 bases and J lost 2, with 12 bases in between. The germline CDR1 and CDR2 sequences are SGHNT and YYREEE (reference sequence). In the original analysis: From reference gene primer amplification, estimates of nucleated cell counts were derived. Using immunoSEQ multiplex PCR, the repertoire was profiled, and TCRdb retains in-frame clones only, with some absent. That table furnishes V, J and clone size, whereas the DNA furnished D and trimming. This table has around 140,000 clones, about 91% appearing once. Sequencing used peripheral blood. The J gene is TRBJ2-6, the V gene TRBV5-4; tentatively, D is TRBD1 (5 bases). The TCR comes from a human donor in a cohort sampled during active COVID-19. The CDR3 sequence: CASSYKSDTGANVLTF. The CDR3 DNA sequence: TGTGCCAGCAGCTATAAGTCGGACACTGGGGCCAACGTCCTGACTTTC.